The rows below give T cell receptor beta chains drawn from one sample of a study of cytomegalovirus exposure and HLA in healthy donors. Using immunoSEQ multiplex PCR, the repertoire was profiled, and TCRdb retains in-frame clones only, with some absent. The sample lists 120,000 or so clones, 80% occurring once. Sequencing was carried out using PBMCs. These TCRs come from a man aged 25 to 45 in good health and CMV-seronegative. The CDR3 runs from the conserved cysteine through the conserved F or W. Size tells how often a clone was seen (once, few, many) or the class of an expanded clone, and some rows leave it out.

>.|TRBV10-3|TRBJ2-1
CATRLAGDNEQFF
>.|TRBV5-1|TRBJ2-7
CASSLRLPRDRLNEQYF
>.|TRBV14|TRBJ2-3
CASSHVPGRGTDTQYF
>.|TRBV28|TRBJ2-2
CASSLQGVHSGELFF
>.|TRBV7-2|TRBJ1-2
CASSPFHGVNYGYTF
>.|TRBV2|TRBJ1-5
CASSGTGIRNQPQHF
>.|TRBV7-9|TRBJ2-4
CASSQQLAGDAKNIQYF
>once|TRBV27|TRBJ2-1
CASSRGTSGKNEQFF
>.|TRBV27|TRBJ2-2
CASSLRRTSGSITANTGELFF
>.|TRBV18|TRBJ2-7
CASSGTGAEQYF
>.|TRBV4-1|TRBJ2-1
CASSQDQLAGGHNEQFF
>.|TRBV28|TRBJ2-7
CASSFRVYEQYF
>.|TRBV7-2|TRBJ1-1
CASRGKLGVYTEAFF
>.|TRBV10-3|TRBJ1-2
CAISEQPTLNYGYPF
>.|TRBV6-4|TRBJ2-3
CASSEGEGLATQYF
>.|TRBV18|TRBJ2-1
CASSPPGRDEQFF
>.|TRBV5-4|TRBJ2-7
CASSPGGLARYEQYF
>.|TRBV7-9|TRBJ1-2
CSSSWEGGGYTF
>.|TRBV5-1|TRBJ2-1
CASSLAGGPVNEQFF
>.|TRBV19|TRBJ1-4
CASNQGADEKLFF
>.|TRBV9|TRBJ2-3
CASSGQAGGRSDTQYF
>.|TRBV30|TRBJ1-1
CAWSQGQGRSEAFF
>.|TRBV7-2|TRBJ2-1
CASRPFGRDYGSNEQFF
>.|TRBV19|TRBJ1-3
CASSIMDAYSSGNTIYF
>.|TRBV6-1|TRBJ2-2
CASSEILRTGELFF